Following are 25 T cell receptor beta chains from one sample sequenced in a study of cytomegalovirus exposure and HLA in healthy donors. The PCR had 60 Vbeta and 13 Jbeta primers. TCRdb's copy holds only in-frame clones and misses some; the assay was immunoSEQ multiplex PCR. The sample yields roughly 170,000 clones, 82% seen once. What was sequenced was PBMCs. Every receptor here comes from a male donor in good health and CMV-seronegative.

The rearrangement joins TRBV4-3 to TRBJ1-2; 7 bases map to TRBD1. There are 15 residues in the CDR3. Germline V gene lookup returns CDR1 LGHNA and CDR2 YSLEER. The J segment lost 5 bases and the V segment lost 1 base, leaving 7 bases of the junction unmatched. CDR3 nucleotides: TGCGCCAGCAGCCAAGTGGCAGGGGGGCAATATGGCTACACCTTC. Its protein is CASSQVAGGQYGYTF.

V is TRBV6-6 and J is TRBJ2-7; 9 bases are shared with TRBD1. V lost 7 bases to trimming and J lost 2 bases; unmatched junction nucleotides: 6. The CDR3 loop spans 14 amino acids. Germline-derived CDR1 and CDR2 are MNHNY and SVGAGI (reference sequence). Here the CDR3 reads CASTAGTGTYEQYF. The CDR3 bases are TGTGCCAGCACTGCCGGGACAGGGACCTACGAGCAGTACTTC.

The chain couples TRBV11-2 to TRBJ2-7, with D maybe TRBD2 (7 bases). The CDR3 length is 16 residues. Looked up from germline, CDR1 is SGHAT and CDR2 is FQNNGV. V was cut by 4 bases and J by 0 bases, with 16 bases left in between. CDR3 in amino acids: CASSWTVGGPSYEQYF. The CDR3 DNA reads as TGTGCCAGCAGCTGGACCGTGGGGGGGCCCTCCTACGAGCAGTACTTC.

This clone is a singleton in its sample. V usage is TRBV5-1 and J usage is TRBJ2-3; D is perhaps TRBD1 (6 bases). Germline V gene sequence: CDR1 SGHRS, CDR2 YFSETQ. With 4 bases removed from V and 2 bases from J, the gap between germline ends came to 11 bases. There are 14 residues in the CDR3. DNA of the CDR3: TGCGCCAGCAGCCTGGGGACATTCACAGATACGCAGTATTTT. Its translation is CASSLGTFTDTQYF. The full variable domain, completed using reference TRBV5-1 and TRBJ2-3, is KAGVTQTPRYLIKTRGQQVTLSCSPISGHRSVSWYQQTPGQGLQFLFEYFSETQRNKGNFPGRFSGRQFSNSRSEMNVSTLELGDSALYLCASSLGTFTDTQYFGPGTRLTVL.

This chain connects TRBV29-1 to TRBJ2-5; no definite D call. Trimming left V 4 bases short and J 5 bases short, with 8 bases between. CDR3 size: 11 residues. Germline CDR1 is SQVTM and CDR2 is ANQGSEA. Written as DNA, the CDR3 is TGCAGCGTTGCCCCCGGGGAGACCCAGTACTTC. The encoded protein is CSVAPGETQYF. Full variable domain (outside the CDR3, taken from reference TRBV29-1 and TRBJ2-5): SAVISQKPSRDICQRGTSLTIQCQVDSQVTMMFWYRQQPGQSLTLIATANQGSEATYESGFVIDKFPISRPNLTFSTLTVSNMSPEDSSIYLCSVAPGETQYFGPGTRLLVL.

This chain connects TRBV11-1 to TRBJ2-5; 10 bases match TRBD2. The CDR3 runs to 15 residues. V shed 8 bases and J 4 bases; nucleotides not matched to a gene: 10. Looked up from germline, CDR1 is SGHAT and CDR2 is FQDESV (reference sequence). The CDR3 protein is CASQKERGGGETQYF. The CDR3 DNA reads TGTGCCAGCCAGAAAGAGCGGGGGGGCGGAGAGACCCAGTACTTC.

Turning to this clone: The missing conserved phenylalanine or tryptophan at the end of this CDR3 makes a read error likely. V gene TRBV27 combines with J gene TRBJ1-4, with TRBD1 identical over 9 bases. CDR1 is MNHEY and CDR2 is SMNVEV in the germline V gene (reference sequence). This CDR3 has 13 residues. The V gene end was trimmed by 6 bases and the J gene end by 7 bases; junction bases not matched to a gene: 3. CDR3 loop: CASRTQGAEKLFS. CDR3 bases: TGTGCCAGCAGGACACAGGGGGCTGAAAAACTGTTTTCT.

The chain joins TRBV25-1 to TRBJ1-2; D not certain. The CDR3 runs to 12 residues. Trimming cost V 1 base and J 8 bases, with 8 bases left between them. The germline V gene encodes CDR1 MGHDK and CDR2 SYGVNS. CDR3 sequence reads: CASSELTAGYTF. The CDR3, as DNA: TGTGCCAGCAGTGAATTAACAGCCGGCTACACCTTC.

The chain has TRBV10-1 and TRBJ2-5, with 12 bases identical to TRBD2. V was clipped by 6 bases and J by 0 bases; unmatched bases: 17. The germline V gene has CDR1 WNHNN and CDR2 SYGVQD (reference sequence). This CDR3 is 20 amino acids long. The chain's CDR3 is CASRRLAGVCNPQYQETQYF. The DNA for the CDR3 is TGCGCCAGCAGACGACTAGCGGGAGTTTGTAACCCTCAGTACCAAGAGACCCAGTACTTC.

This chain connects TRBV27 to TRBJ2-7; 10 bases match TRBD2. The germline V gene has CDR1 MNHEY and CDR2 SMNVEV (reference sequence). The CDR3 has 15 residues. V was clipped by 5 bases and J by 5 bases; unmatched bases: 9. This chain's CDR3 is CASSPLAGGSHEQYF. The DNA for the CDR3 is TGTGCCAGCAGTCCATTAGCGGGAGGCTCGCACGAGCAGTACTTC.

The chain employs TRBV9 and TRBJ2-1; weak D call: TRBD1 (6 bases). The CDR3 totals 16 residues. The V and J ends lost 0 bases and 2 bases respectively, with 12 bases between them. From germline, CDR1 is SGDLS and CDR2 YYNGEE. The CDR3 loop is CASSVVVTGAYNEQFF. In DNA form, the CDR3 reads TGTGCCAGCAGCGTAGTGGTGACAGGAGCCTACAATGAGCAGTTCTTC.

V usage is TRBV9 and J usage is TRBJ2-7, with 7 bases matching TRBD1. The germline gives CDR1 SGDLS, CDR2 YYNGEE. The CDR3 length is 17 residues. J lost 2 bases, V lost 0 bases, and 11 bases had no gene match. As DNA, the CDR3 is TGTGCCAGCAGCGTAGTAGCCTCAACAGGGGCCCCCTACGAGCAGTACTTC. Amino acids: CASSVVASTGAPYEQYF.

As DNA, the CDR3 is TGTGCCAGCCAGGGGACAGGGGGCGATGGCTACACCTTC. Protein product: CASQGTGGDGYTF. The genes are TRBV5-6 and TRBJ1-2; 12 bases align to TRBD1. Trimming at V came to 7 bases and at J to 6 bases, leaving 4 bases not matched to a gene. Germline loops: CDR1 SGHDT, CDR2 YYEEEE. CDR3 length equals 13 residues.

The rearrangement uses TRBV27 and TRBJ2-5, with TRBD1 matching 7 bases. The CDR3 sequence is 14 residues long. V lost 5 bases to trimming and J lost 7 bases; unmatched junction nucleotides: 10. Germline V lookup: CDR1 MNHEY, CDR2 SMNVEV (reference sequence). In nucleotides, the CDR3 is TGTGCCAGCAGTGCCAACAGGGGAGAGGGGACCCAGTACTTC. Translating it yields CASSANRGEGTQYF.

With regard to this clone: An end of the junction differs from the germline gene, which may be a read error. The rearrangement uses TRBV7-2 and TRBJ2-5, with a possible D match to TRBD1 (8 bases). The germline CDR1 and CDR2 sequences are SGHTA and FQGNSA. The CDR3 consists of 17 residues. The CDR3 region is CASSFGLGQGGGEAQYF. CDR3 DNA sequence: TGTGCCAGCAGCTTTGGTTTAGGACAGGGCGGGGGAGAGGCCCAGTACTTC. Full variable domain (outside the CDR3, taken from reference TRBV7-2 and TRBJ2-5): GAGVSQSPSNKVTEKGKDVELRCDPISGHTALYWYRQSLGQGLEFLIYFQGNSAPDKSGLPSDRFSAERTGGSVSTLTIQRTQQEDSAVYLCASSFGLGQGGGEAQYFGPGTRLLVL.

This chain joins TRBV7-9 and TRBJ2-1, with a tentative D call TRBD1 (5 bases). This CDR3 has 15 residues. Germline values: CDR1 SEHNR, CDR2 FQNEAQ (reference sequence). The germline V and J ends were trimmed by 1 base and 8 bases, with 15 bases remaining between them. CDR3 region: CASSLGGARFYEQFF. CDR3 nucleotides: TGTGCCAGCAGCTTAGGTGGGGCCCGATTCTATGAGCAGTTCTTC.

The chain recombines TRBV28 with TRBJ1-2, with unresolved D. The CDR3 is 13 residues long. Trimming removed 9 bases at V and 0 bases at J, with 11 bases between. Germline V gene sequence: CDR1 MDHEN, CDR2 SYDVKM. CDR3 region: CASISRANYGYTF. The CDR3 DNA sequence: TGTGCCAGTATTTCACGCGCTAACTATGGCTACACCTTC.

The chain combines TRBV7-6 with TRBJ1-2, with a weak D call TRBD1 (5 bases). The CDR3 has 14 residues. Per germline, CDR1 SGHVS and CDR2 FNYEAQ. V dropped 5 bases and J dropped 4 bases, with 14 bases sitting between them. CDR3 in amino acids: CASSRDEQGYGYTF. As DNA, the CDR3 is TGTGCCAGCAGCCGTGACGAGCAGGGCTATGGCTACACCTTC.

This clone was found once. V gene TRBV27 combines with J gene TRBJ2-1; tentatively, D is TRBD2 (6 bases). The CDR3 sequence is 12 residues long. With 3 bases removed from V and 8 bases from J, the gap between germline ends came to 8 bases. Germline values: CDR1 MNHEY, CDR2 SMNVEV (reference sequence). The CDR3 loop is CASSFGGDEQFF. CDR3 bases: TGTGCCAGCAGTTTTGGCGGGGATGAGCAGTTCTTC.

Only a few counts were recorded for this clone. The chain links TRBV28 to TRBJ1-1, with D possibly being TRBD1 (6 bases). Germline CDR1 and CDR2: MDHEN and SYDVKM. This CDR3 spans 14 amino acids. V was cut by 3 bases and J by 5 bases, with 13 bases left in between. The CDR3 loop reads CASSFRGARTEAFF. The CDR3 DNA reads TGTGCCAGCAGTTTTCGGGGGGCGCGGACTGAAGCTTTCTTT.

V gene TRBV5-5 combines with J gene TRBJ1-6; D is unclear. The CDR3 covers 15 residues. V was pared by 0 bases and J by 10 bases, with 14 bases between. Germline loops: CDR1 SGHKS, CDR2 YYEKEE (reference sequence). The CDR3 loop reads CASSLDLPAGSPLHF. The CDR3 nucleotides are TGTGCCAGCAGCTTGGATCTCCCCGCGGGATCACCCCTCCACTTT. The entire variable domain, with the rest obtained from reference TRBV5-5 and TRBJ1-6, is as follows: DAGVTQSPTHLIKTRGQQVTLRCSPISGHKSVSWYQQVLGQGPQFIFQYYEKEERGRGNFPDRFSARQFPNYSSELNVNALLLGDSALYLCASSLDLPAGSPLHFGNGTRLTVT.

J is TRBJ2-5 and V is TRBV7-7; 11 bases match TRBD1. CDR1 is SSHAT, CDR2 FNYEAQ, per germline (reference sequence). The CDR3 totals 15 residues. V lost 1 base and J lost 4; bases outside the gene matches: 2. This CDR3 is CASSLVGTGGETQYF. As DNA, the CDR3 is TGTGCCAGCAGCTTAGTAGGGACAGGGGGAGAGACCCAGTACTTC.

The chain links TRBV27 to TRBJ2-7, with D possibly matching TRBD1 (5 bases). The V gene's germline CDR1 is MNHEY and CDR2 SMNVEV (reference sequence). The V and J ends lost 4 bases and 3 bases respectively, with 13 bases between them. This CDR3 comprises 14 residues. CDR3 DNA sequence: TGTGCCAGCAGTTCGACTCCTGACAGCTACGAGCAGTACTTC. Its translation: CASSSTPDSYEQYF.

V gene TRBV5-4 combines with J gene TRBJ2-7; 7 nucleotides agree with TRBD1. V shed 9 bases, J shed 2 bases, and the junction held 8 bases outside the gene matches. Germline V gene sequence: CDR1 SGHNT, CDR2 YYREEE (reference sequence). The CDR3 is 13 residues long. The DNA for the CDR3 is TGTGCCACCAAAACGACAGGGACCTACGAGCAGTACTTC. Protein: CATKTTGTYEQYF.

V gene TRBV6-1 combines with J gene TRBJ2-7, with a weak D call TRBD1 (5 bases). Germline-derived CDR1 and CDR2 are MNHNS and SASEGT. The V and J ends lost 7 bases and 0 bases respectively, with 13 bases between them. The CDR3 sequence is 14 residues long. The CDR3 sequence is CASTLTGRSYEQYF. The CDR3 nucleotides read TGTGCCAGCACCCTCACAGGACGCTCCTACGAGCAGTACTTC.